This T cell receptor (beta chain) derives from a study of blood T cells in healthy people across ages. This clonotype was counted a few times. The antigen remains unidentified. Study-level findings and limits: Total diversity from one million sequenced T cells was likely underestimated.

A second PCR of roughly 7 to 11 cycles used a sample-barcoded 5' primer and a J-beta primer mix. Each of the cDNA molecules was tagged by a template-switch adaptor with 12 random nucleotides. One entry per CDR3 protein, called by TCRdb with MiXCR from the 5' RACE reads. The sample has 500,000 to 700,000 distinct CDR3 sequences; around 31% are singletons. The CDR3 is 15 amino acids. Looked up from germline, CDR1 is ENHRY and CDR2 is SYGVKD. Trimming removed 4 bases from V and 1 base from J, with 13 bases in between. Material: blood. The sequence derives from a woman of 80 years or more in good health. The rearrangement uses TRBV10-3 and TRBJ1-1; maybe TRBD1 (6 bases). Here the CDR3 DNA reads TGTGCCATCAGTGTATCAAGGGGGGAGAACACTGAAGCTTTCTTT. Translation gives CAISVSRGENTEAFF.